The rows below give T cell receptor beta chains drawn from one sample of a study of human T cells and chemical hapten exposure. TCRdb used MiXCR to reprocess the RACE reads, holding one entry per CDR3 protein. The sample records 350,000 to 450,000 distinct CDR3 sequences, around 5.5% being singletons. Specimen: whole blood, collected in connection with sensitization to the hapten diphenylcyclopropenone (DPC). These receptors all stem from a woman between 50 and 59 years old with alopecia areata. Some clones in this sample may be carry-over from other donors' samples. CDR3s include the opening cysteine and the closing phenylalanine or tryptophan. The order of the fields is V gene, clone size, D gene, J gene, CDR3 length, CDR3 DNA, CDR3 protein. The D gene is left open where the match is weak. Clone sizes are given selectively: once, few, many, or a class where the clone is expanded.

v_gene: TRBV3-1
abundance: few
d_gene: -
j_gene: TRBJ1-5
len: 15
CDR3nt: TGTGCCAGCAGCCCCAGCGGTTCAGGCAATCAGCCCCAGCATTTT
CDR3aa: CASSPSGSGNQPQHF

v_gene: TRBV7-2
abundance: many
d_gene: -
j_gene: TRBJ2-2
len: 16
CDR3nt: TGTGCCAGCAGCTTAAACAGACTCGCGAACACCGGGGAGCTGTTTTTT
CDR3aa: CASSLNRLANTGELFF

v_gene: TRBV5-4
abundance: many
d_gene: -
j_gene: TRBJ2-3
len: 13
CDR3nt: TGTGCCAGCAGCTTGGACAGCACAGATACGCAGTATTTT
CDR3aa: CASSLDSTDTQYF

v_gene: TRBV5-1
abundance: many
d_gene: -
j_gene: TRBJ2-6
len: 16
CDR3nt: TGCGCCAGCAGCTTGATGGAAGTTGCTGGGGCCAACGTCCTGACTTTC
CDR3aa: CASSLMEVAGANVLTF

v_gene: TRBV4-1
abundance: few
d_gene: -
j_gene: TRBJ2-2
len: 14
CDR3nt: TGCGCCAGCAGCCAAGATCAAGGAAGCGGGGAGCTGTTTTTT
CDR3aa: CASSQDQGSGELFF

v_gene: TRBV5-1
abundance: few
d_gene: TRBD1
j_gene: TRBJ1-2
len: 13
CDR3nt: TGCGCCAGCAGCTGGGGGACAGACTATGGCTACACCTTC
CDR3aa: CASSWGTDYGYTF

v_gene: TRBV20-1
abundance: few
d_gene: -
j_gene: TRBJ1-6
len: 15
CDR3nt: TGCAGTGCTAGAGATCGGCAGGGCCACAATTCACCCCTCCACTTT
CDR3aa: CSARDRQGHNSPLHF

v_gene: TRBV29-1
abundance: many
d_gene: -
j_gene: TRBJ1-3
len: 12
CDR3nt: TGCAGCGTCTTCGGGCATCCCAACACCATATATTTT
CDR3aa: CSVFGHPNTIYF

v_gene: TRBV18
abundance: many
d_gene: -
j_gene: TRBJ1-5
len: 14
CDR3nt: TGTGCCAGCTCACCATCAACAGGGTATCAGCCCCAGCATTTT
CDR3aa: CASSPSTGYQPQHF

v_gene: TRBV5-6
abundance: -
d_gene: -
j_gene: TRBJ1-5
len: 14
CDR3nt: TGTGCCAGCAGTCCAGGTTTTGGCAATCAGCCCCAGCATTTT
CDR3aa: CASSPGFGNQPQHF

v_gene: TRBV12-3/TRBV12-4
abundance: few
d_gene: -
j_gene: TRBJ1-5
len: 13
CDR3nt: TGTGCCAGCAGTTTAGTCAGGGGTCAGCCCCAGCATTTT
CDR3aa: CASSLVRGQPQHF

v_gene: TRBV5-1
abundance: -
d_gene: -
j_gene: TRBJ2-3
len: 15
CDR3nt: TGCGCCAGCAGAGGCCCCCTGACTAGCACAGATACGCAGTATTTT
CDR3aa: CASRGPLTSTDTQYF

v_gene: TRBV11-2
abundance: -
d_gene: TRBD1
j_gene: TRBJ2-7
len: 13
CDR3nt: TGTGCCAGCAGCTACGGACAGGGCAACGAGCAGTACTTC
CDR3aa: CASSYGQGNEQYF

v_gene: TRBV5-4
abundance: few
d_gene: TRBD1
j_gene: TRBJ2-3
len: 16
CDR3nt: TGTGCCAGCAGCGGGCGGACAGGGAGACTGGCAGATACGCAGTATTTT
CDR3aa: CASSGRTGRLADTQYF

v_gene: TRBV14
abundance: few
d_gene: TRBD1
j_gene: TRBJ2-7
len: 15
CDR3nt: TGTGCCAGCTCCCCTCGGGACAGCCGCTCCTACGAGCAGTACTTC
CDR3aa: CASSPRDSRSYEQYF

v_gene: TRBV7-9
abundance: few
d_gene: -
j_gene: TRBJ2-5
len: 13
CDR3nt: TGTGCCAGCAGCTTTGCAGGGGACGAGACCCAGTACTTC
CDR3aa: CASSFAGDETQYF

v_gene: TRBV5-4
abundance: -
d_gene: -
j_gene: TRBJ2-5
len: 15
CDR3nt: TGTGCCAGCAGCTTGGAAAACCTCTATGGGGAGACCCAGTACTTC
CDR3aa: CASSLENLYGETQYF

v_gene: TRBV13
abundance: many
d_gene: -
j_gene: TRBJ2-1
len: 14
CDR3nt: TGTGCCAGCAGCTTAGGAACTGGCTCCAATGAGCAGTTCTTC
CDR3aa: CASSLGTGSNEQFF

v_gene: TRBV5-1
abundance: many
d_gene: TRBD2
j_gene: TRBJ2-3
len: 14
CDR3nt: TGCGCCAGCAGCTTCCGGGAGGGCACAGATACGCAGTATTTT
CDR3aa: CASSFREGTDTQYF

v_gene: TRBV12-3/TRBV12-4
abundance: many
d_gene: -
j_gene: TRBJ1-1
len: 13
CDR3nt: TGTGCCAGCACCCTAGGTCCTAACAGAGAAGCTTTCTTT
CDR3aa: CASTLGPNREAFF

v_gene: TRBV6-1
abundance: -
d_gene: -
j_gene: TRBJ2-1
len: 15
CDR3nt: TGTGCCAGCAGTGAACTGAGGGGATCCTACAATGAGCAGTTCTTC
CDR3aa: CASSELRGSYNEQFF

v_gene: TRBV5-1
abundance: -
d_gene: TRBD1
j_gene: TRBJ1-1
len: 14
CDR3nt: TGCGCCAGCAGCTGGGACAGGCGGAACACTGAAGCTTTCTTT
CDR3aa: CASSWDRRNTEAFF

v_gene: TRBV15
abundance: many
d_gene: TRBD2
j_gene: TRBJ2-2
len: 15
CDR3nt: TGTGCCACCGATCCGGGACTAGCGGACACCGGGGAGCTGTTTTTT
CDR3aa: CATDPGLADTGELFF

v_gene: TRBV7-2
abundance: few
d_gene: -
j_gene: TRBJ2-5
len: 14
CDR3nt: TGTGCCAGCAGCGCAGAACCCTGGAAAGAGACCCAGTACTTC
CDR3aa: CASSAEPWKETQYF

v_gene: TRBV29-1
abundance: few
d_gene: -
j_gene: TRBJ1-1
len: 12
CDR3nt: TGCAGCCCCTCCCGGATGAACACTGAAGCTTTCTTT
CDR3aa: CSPSRMNTEAFF

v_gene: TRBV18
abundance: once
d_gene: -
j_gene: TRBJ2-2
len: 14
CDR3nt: TGTGCCAGCTCACCCGACACCGACACCGGGGAGCTGTTTTTT
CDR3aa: CASSPDTDTGELFF

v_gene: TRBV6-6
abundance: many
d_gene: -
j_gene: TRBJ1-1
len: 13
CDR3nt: TGTGCCAGCACCTTCCAGGGTGGCACTGAAGCTTTCTTT
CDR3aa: CASTFQGGTEAFF

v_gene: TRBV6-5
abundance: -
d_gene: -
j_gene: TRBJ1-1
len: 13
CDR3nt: TGTGCCAGCAGTTACCTAGGGGCCAGAGAAGCTTTCTTT
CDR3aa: CASSYLGAREAFF

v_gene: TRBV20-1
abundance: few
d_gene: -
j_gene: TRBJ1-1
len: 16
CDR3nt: TGCAGTGCTCCGACGCTTTTCGGGACGGACAACACTGAAGCTTTCTTT
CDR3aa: CSAPTLFGTDNTEAFF

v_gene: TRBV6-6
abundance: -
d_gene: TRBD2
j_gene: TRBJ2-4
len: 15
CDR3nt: TGTGCCAGCAGGTCCGTAGCGGGAAGGAAAAACATTCAGTACTTC
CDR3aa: CASRSVAGRKNIQYF

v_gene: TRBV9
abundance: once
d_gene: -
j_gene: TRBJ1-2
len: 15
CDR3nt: TGTGCCAGCAGCGTAGCTGGGGGGCAGGCCTATGGCTACACCTTC
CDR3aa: CASSVAGGQAYGYTF

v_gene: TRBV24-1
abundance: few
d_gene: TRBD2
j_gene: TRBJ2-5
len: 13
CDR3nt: TGTGCCACCCGGACTAGCGGTCAAGAGACCCAGTACTTC
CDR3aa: CATRTSGQETQYF

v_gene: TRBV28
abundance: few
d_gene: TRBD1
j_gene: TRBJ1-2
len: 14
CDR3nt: TGTGCCAGCAGTTTACAGGGACAGCACTATGGCTACACCTTC
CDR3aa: CASSLQGQHYGYTF

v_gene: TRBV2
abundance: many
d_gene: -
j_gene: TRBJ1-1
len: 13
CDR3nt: TGTGCCAGCAGTGGGGCCATGAACACTGAAGCTTTCTTT
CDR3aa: CASSGAMNTEAFF

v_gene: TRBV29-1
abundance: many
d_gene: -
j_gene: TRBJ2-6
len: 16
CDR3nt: TGCAGCGCCATAGGGGCAGTCCCTCCTGGGGCCAACGTCCTGACTTTC
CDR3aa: CSAIGAVPPGANVLTF

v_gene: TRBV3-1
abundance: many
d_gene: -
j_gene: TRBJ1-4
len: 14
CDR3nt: TGTGCCAGCACCATTCGTGGGGGGTATGAAAAACTGTTTTTT
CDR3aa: CASTIRGGYEKLFF

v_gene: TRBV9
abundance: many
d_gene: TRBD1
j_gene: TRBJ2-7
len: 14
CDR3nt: TGTGCCAGCAGCACCTTACAGGGGGAGCACGAGCAGTACTTC
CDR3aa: CASSTLQGEHEQYF

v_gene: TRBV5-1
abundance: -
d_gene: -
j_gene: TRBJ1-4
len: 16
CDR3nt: TGCGCCAGCAGCGCGGGACCGGGACTAAAAAATGAAAAACTGTTTTTT
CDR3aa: CASSAGPGLKNEKLFF

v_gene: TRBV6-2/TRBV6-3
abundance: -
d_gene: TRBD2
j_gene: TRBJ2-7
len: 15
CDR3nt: TGTGCCAGCAGTTCCGGACTAGCTGATCTCTACGAGCAGTACTTC
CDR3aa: CASSSGLADLYEQYF

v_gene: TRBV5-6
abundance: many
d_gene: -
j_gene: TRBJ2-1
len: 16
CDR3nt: TGTGCCAGCAGCTTGAGGGCAGGGAACCCCTACAATGAGCAGTTCTTC
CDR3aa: CASSLRAGNPYNEQFF

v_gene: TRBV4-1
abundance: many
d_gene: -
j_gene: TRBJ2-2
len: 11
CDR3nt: TGCGCCAGCCGCATGACTGGGGAGCTGTTTTTT
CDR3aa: CASRMTGELFF

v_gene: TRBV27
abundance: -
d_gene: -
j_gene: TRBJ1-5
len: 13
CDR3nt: TGTGCCAGCAGTTCGGACGGCGCCGAGCCCCAGCATTTT
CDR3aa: CASSSDGAEPQHF

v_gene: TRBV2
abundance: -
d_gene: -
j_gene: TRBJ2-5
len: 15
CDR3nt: TGTGCCAGCAGTGAAGCTGGAGTAGCGGTGCGGTCCCAGTACTTC
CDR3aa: CASSEAGVAVRSQYF

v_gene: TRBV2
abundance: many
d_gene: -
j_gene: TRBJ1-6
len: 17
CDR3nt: TGTGCCAGCAGCCAAAGCGTGGGGAGCTCCTATAATTCACCCCTCCACTTT
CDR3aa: CASSQSVGSSYNSPLHF

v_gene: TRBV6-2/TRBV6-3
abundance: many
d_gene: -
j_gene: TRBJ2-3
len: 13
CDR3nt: TGTGCCAGCAGTCAGGGAAACGCAGATACGCAGTATTTT
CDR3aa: CASSQGNADTQYF

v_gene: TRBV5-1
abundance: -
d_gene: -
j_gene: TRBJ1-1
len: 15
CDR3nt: TGCGCCAGCAGCCCACAGGACCACATGAACACTGAAGCTTTCTTT
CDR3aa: CASSPQDHMNTEAFF

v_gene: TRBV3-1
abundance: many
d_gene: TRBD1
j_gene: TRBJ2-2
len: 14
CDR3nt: TGTGCCAGCAGCCCCGGGACAGGCACCGGGGAGCTGTTTTTT
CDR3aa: CASSPGTGTGELFF

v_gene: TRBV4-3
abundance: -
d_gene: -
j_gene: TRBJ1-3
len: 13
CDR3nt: TGCGCCAGCAGCCAAGAAGGGAGAAACACCATATATTTT
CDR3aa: CASSQEGRNTIYF

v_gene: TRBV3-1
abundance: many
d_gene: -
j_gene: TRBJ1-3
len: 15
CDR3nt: TGTGCCAGCAGCCAAGACGGGGGCTTAGTAAACACCATATATTTT
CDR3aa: CASSQDGGLVNTIYF

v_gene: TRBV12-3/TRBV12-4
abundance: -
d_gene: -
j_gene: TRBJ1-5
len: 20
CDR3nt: TGTGCCAGCAGCCCCGGCCGGGGACCCGGAGGCTATTATAGCAATCAGCCCCAGCATTTT
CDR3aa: CASSPGRGPGGYYSNQPQHF

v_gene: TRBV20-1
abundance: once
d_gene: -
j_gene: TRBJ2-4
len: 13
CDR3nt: TGCAGTGCTGAGGGGGTGGCCAAAAACATTCAGTACTTC
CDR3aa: CSAEGVAKNIQYF

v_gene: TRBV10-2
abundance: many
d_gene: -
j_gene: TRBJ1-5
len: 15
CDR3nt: TGCGCCAGCAGTGACGCGACGAGCGGCAATCAGCCCCAGCATTTT
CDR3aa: CASSDATSGNQPQHF

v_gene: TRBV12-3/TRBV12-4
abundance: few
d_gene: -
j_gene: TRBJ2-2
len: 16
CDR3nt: TGTGCCAGCAGTAGAGGGGACGGCGCGAACACCGGGGAGCTGTTTTTT
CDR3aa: CASSRGDGANTGELFF

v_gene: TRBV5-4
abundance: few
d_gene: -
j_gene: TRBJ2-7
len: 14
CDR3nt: TGTGCCAGCAGCTTTGAACAGGGAGTCGGTGAGCAGTACTTC
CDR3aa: CASSFEQGVGEQYF

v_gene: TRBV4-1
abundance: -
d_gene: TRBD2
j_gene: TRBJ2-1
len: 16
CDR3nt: TGCGCCAGCAGCCAAGTGAACGGGGGGGCCTACAATGAGCAGTTCTTC
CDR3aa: CASSQVNGGAYNEQFF